These 5 T cell receptor beta chains originate from one sample sequenced in a study of shared T cell receptors in the human thymus. Assay used: immunoSEQ multiplex PCR; TCRdb lists only in-frame clones, some missing. Counted here are fewer than 700,000 clones, around 87% occurring once; the ten biggest clones make up approximately 0.01%. This sample also appeared in a second study, on human thymus T cells.

Sequencing was performed on thymocytes. Receptor source: a boy in the first two years of life with a congenital heart defect.

This chain uses TRBV5-6 with TRBJ2-7, with a weak D call TRBD1 (6 bases). Deletions cut 3 bases from V and 4 bases from J, with 20 bases between. CDR3 size: 16 residues. CDR1 and CDR2 from the germline V gene are SGHDT and YYEEEE. CDR3 DNA sequence: TGTGCCAGCAGCTCACACAGGGCATCGAGGCCTTACGAGCAGTACTTC. It encodes CASSSHRASRPYEQYF.

This clone is a singleton in its sample. The V gene is TRBV25-1, the J gene TRBJ2-7, with TRBD1 as a possible D gene (7 bases). Trimming took 7 bases from V and 7 from J, leaving 17 bases between them. The CDR3 runs to 13 residues. Germline V gene sequence: CDR1 MGHDK, CDR2 SYGVNS. The CDR3 DNA reads TGTGCCAGCAAAAGACGCCAGGGGGGAGAGCAGTACTTC. This translates into CASKRRQGGEQYF.

The chain joins TRBV28 to TRBJ2-7; D remains ambiguous. Trimming removed 4 bases from V and 3 bases from J, with 10 bases in between. Germline assignment: CDR1 MDHEN and CDR2 SYDVKM. The CDR3 is 13 residues long. This chain's CDR3 is CASSSERSYEQYF. In nucleotides, the CDR3 is TGTGCCAGCAGTTCAGAACGGAGCTACGAGCAGTACTTC.

The chain employs TRBV14 and TRBJ1-1; a weak D match, TRBD1 (5 bases). Per the germline V gene, CDR1 is SGHDN and CDR2 is FVKESK. The CDR3 sequence is 16 residues long. Trimming cost V 0 bases and J 5 bases, with 16 bases left between them. CDR3 bases: TGTGCCAGCAGCCAAGATCCCACTGGGGGGGGAACTGAAGCTTTCTTT. Protein product: CASSQDPTGGGTEAFF. The full variable domain, its missing parts supplied by reference TRBV14 and TRBJ1-1, is EAGVTQFPSHSVIEKGQTVTLRCDPISGHDNLYWYRRVMGKEIKFLLHFVKESKQDESGMPNNRFLAERTGGTYSTLKVQPAELEDSGVYFCASSQDPTGGGTEAFFGQGTRLTVV.

The V gene is TRBV18, the J gene TRBJ2-1, with 9 bases that match TRBD1. Germline CDR1 and CDR2: KGHSH and LQKENI. With V trimmed by 2 bases and J by 5 bases, 7 bases remained unmatched. The CDR3 length is 16 residues. The DNA of the CDR3 is TGTGCCAGCTCACCAAAAGTGGGACAGGGTAACAATGAGCAGTTCTTC. Protein: CASSPKVGQGNNEQFF. Drawing the rest from reference TRBV18 and TRBJ2-1, the complete variable domain is NAGVMQNPRHLVRRRGQEARLRCSPMKGHSHVYWYRQLPEEGLKFMVYLQKENIIDESGMPKERFSAEFPKEGPSILRIQQVVRGDSAAYFCASSPKVGQGNNEQFFGPGTRLTVL.